The T cell receptor beta chain under discussion was sequenced for a study of T cells in Graves' hyperthyroidism and ophthalmopathy. Deletions cut 0 bases from V and 4 bases from J, with 12 bases between. This CDR3 contains 15 residues. Germline values: CDR1 MNHEY, CDR2 SVGAGI. Patients having uncontrolled infection, another autoimmune disease, pregnancy or lactation were not included. This clonotype was seen a few times. Its antigen is currently unknown. Amplification of TCR beta CDR3 regions was performed using RNA transcripts as template. The TCR CDR3 was amplified in a first-round RT-PCR using the HTBI primer set. TCRdb fed the multiplex PCR reads into MiXCR, producing one record per CDR3 protein. The data show 530,000 or so distinct CDR3 sequences, with around 22% seen just once and around 11% held by the top ten. Points from the study as a whole: In the blood, most expanded thyroid clonotypes above 0.001 appeared as well. A model of 13 V-J pairs discriminated ophthalmopathy from stable hyperthyroidism.

This receptor was identified in a woman in her 30s with Graves' ophthalmopathy. This chain connects TRBV6-5 to TRBJ2-5, with a possible D match to TRBD1 (6 bases). Input material: blood. CDR3 amino acids: CASSYSGQPPETQYF. CDR3 nucleotides: TGTGCCAGCAGTTACTCGGGACAACCCCCAGAGACCCAGTACTTC.